This TCR beta chain was retrieved from a study of T cell repertoires in ileal Crohn's disease. Study overall: TCRB immunosequencing input was roughly 530 nanograms of biopsy DNA per sample.

Documented time point: inflamed ileum from the surgical specimen. Adults with ileal or ileocolonic Crohn's disease and an indication for resection were eligible. Looked up from germline, CDR1 is SGHRS and CDR2 is YFSETQ. V was clipped by 4 bases and J by 6 bases, with 17 bases between them. The CDR3 is made up of 14 amino acids. Measured with immunoSEQ multiplex PCR; TCRdb has only the in-frame clones, and not every one. The table has some 8,000 clones, about 82% seen once; the top ten hold 11%. Sequenced material: ileal tissue. This sequence originates from an adult with Crohn's disease. This chain connects TRBV5-1 to TRBJ2-7; tentative D call: TRBD1 (6 bases). Written as DNA, the CDR3 is TGCGCCAGCAGCCGGGGTACAGGACAGCCCGAGCAGTACTTC. This codes for CASSRGTGQPEQYF.